What follows are 8 T cell receptor beta chains derived from one specimen sequenced in a study of cytomegalovirus exposure and HLA in healthy donors. Method: immunoSEQ multiplex PCR; TCRdb's copy keeps in-frame clones and lacks some. The profile shows more than 150,000 clones, more than 75% of them singletons. Material: PBMCs. These receptors all come from a young man in good health and CMV-seronegative.

The CDR3 DNA sequence: TGTGCCTGGACCGTGGGTAGGCGGTCAAATTCACCCCTCCACTTT. As protein: CAWTVGRRSNSPLHF. The V gene is TRBV30, the J gene TRBJ1-6; D remains unclear. The CDR3 spans 15 residues. V was shortened by 4 bases and J by 7 bases, with 17 bases between the two germline ends. CDR1 is GTSNPN, CDR2 SVGIG, per germline (reference sequence).

The rearrangement uses TRBV27 and TRBJ2-1; 14 bases map to TRBD2. Germline CDR1 is MNHEY and CDR2 is SMNVEV (reference sequence). The CDR3 has 19 amino acids. The J segment lost 0 bases and the V segment lost 5 bases, leaving 9 bases of the junction unmatched. The CDR3 DNA reads TGTGCCAGCAGTGCGGGACTAGCGGGAGAAATAGGCTCCTACAATGAGCAGTTCTTC. It translates to CASSAGLAGEIGSYNEQFF.

The chain is built from TRBV4-1 and TRBJ1-1; D perhaps matches TRBD1 (6 bases). V was pared by 1 base and J by 7 bases, with 22 bases between. Germline-derived CDR1 and CDR2 are MGHRA and YSYEKL. The CDR3 totals 17 residues. CDR3 coding DNA: TGCGCCAGCAGCCAAGGGTCCCTTCGAAGGGGGTACAATGAAGCTTTCTTT. Protein: CASSQGSLRRGYNEAFF.

This clone was observed a single time. The chain has TRBV4-3 and TRBJ2-6; D possibly corresponds to TRBD2 (5 bases). The length of the CDR3 is 17 residues. CDR1 is LGHNA, CDR2 YSLEER, per germline. The V end lost 2 bases, the J end lost 2 bases, and 13 bases lay between the germline ends. CDR3 DNA sequence: TGCGCCAGCAGCCAACTGGACGGGATGGCTGGGGCCAACGTCCTGACTTTC. It translates to CASSQLDGMAGANVLTF.

The chain uses TRBV5-6 and TRBJ1-1, with no clear D. V lost 0 bases to trimming and J lost 3 bases, with 15 bases between them. The germline V gene encodes CDR1 SGHDT and CDR2 YYEEEE. The CDR3 has 16 amino acids. The CDR3 loop is CASSLGLPRGHTEAFF. The CDR3 DNA is TGTGCCAGCAGCTTGGGACTGCCGCGCGGTCACACTGAAGCTTTCTTT.

The rearrangement joins TRBV2 to TRBJ2-4; maybe TRBD1 (5 bases). CDR1 SNHLY and CDR2 FYNNEI come from the germline V gene. The V and J ends lost 7 bases and 0 bases respectively, with 16 bases between them. The CDR3 totals 16 residues. Here the CDR3 DNA reads TGTGCCAGCAACTTCCGTGGGGCACTAGCCAAAAACATTCAGTACTTC. Translation gives CASNFRGALAKNIQYF. Full variable domain (missing parts from reference TRBV2 and TRBJ2-4): EPEVTQTPSHQVTQMGQEVILRCVPISNHLYFYWYRQILGQKVEFLVSFYNNEISEKSEIFDDQFSVERPDGSNFTLKIRSTKLEDSAMYFCASNFRGALAKNIQYFGAGTRLSVL.

This chain links TRBV6-5 with TRBJ2-7; no clear D. Trimming pared 0 bases from V and 2 bases from J, leaving 11 bases between. Germline V gene sequence: CDR1 MNHEY, CDR2 SVGAGI. The CDR3 totals 15 residues. This CDR3 reads CASSYSSPIAYEQYF. The CDR3 bases are TGTGCCAGCAGTTACTCGAGTCCCATAGCCTACGAGCAGTACTTC.

The count of this clone is one. The V gene is TRBV4-2, the J gene TRBJ2-7, with 12 nucleotides matching TRBD2. Unmatched junction bases numbered 18, after V lost 3 bases and J lost 6 bases. This CDR3 has 19 amino acids. Per germline, CDR1 LGHNA and CDR2 YNFKEQ. CDR3 loop: CASSQGSSGRAGTLFEQYF. CDR3 DNA sequence: TGTGCCAGCAGCCAGGGATCTAGCGGGAGGGCAGGGACCCTCTTCGAGCAGTACTTC.